The 24 T cell receptor beta chains reported below all come from one sample, sequenced in a study of blood T cell repertoires in COVID-19. Produced via immunoSEQ multiplex PCR; TCRdb's table is partial and in-frame only. Here the sample spans 150,000 to 200,000 clones, roughly 85% being singletons. Sequencing was carried out using peripheral blood. These receptors came from a woman in her thirties with acute or convalescent COVID-19.

DNA of the CDR3: TGTGCCAGCAGCATCCACAGGATCAACGAGCAGTACTTC. Translating gives CASSIHRINEQYF. The chain couples TRBV6-5 to TRBJ2-7; possible D gene TRBD1, 5 bases. V was trimmed by 6 bases and J by 5 bases, leaving 14 bases between them. Germline CDR1 and CDR2: MNHEY and SVGAGI. This CDR3 has 13 amino acids.

The rearrangement uses TRBV5-1 and TRBJ1-6, with TRBD1 identical over 7 bases. Germline loops: CDR1 SGHRS, CDR2 YFSETQ. There are 14 residues in the CDR3. The V gene end was trimmed by 6 bases and the J gene end by 7 bases; junction bases not matched to a gene: 7. The CDR3 nucleotides are TGCGCCAGCACCGAGAGGGACAGAAATTCACCCCTCCACTTT. This codes for CASTERDRNSPLHF.

The chain couples TRBV27 to TRBJ2-1; D is perhaps TRBD1 (5 bases). The germline V and J ends were trimmed by 0 bases and 9 bases, with 9 bases remaining between them. The CDR3 sequence is 13 residues long. The germline V gene has CDR1 MNHEY and CDR2 SMNVEV (reference sequence). In DNA, the CDR3 is TGTGCCAGCAGTTTATCGGGGCCTGGTGAGCAGTTCTTC. Encoded protein: CASSLSGPGEQFF.

This chain uses TRBV28 with TRBJ2-4; possible D gene TRBD2, 6 bases. This CDR3 spans 13 amino acids. Trimming removed 7 bases at V and 7 bases at J, with 14 bases between. CDR1 is MDHEN and CDR2 is SYDVKM in the germline V gene. CDR3 coding DNA: TGTGCCAGCACCACTGGCCGGGGGAACATTCAGTACTTC. It yields the protein CASTTGRGNIQYF.

V is TRBV5-6 and J is TRBJ2-4; TRBD1 aligns across 9 bases. The CDR3 sequence is 17 residues long. V dropped 6 bases and J dropped 5; count of bases not matched to a gene: 15. The V gene's germline CDR1 is SGHDT and CDR2 YYEEEE. The CDR3 DNA reads TGTGCCAGCAACAACAGGGGGCGCCAAGGATTTCAAAACATTCAGTACTTC. The encoded protein is CASNNRGRQGFQNIQYF.

In DNA form, the CDR3 reads TGCGCCAGCAGCCCACCGCCCGGACTAGCGGGAGGGACACGGGGCTACGAGCAGTACTTC. Protein sequence: CASSPPPGLAGGTRGYEQYF. The J gene is TRBJ2-7, the V gene TRBV4-1, with 15 bases aligning to TRBD2. This CDR3 has 20 residues. With 4 bases clipped from V and 3 bases from J, the junction kept 16 bases outside the gene matches. Germline values: CDR1 MGHRA, CDR2 YSYEKL.

This clone has a handful of counts. The V gene is TRBV28, the J gene TRBJ2-7, with a weak D call TRBD1 (6 bases). V lost 2 bases to trimming and J lost 0 bases, with 17 bases between them. Germline V gene data show CDR1 as MDHEN and CDR2 as SYDVKM. There are 17 residues in the CDR3. In DNA form, the CDR3 reads TGTGCCAGCAGTTTAGAGGGGGATAGACACAACTCCTACGAGCAGTACTTC. Translated: CASSLEGDRHNSYEQYF.

This sequence joins TRBV7-3 and TRBJ2-1; 9 bases match TRBD1. In germline, CDR1 is SGHTA, CDR2 FQGTGA. The CDR3 runs to 13 residues. The V gene end was trimmed by 3 bases and the J gene end by 16 bases; junction bases not matched to a gene: 10. The CDR3 here is CASSFVPGTGFFF. CDR3 sequence (DNA): TGTGCCAGCAGCTTTGTACCCGGGACAGGGTTCTTCTTC.

The gene calls are TRBV28 and TRBJ2-2; 7 nucleotides match TRBD1. Germline V lookup: CDR1 MDHEN, CDR2 SYDVKM. The CDR3 spans 15 residues. V was clipped by 2 bases and J by 7 bases; unmatched bases: 7. DNA of the CDR3: TGTGCCAGCAGTTTAATACAGGGGACGGGCGGGGAGCTGTTTTTT. This encodes CASSLIQGTGGELFF.

The chain recombines TRBV6-1 with TRBJ1-2; D perhaps matches TRBD1 (6 bases). This CDR3 is 13 amino acids long. CDR1 and CDR2 from the germline V gene are MNHNS and SASEGT. Trimming removed 2 bases from V and 8 bases from J, with 12 bases in between. Here the CDR3 reads CASSERGTWGYTF. In nucleotides, the CDR3 is TGTGCCAGCAGTGAAAGGGGGACCTGGGGCTACACCTTC.

The chain joins TRBV20-1 to TRBJ1-1; D might be TRBD1 (5 bases). Germline V lookup: CDR1 DFQATT, CDR2 SNEGSKA (reference sequence). Trimming removed 3 bases from V and 5 bases from J, with 7 bases in between. The CDR3 has 11 amino acids. The CDR3 here is CSASRATEAFF. For the CDR3, the DNA is TGCAGTGCTAGCAGGGCGACTGAAGCTTTCTTT.

This clone occurred a few times. The V call is TRBV7-2, the J call TRBJ2-7; tentatively, D is TRBD1 (6 bases). Trimming shortened V by 2 bases and J by 4 bases, and 9 bases separated the two germline ends. The CDR3 covers 13 residues. Germline CDR1 and CDR2: SGHTA and FQGNSA. The CDR3, as DNA: TGTGCCAGCAGCTTACGGGACAATTACGAGCAGTACTTC. This gives the protein CASSLRDNYEQYF.

The CDR3 DNA reads as TGTGCCAGCAGTGGGGTCGAAGCGGCAGGGGCTTATAATGAGCAGTTCTTC. Protein: CASSGVEAAGAYNEQFF. The chain joins TRBV27 to TRBJ2-1, with a possible D match to TRBD1 (6 bases). The CDR3 covers 17 residues. V lost 5 bases and J 7 bases, leaving 24 bases between the germline ends. Per the germline V gene, CDR1 is MNHEY and CDR2 is SMNVEV (reference sequence).

The chain employs TRBV5-1 and TRBJ2-3; perhaps TRBD2 as D (6 bases). The CDR3 consists of 15 residues. The V end lost 4 bases, the J end lost 4 bases, and 16 bases lay between the germline ends. Germline-derived CDR1 and CDR2 are SGHRS and YFSETQ. As DNA, the CDR3 is TGCGCCAGCAGCAAACGGGACTTTGGGGCAGATACGCAGTATTTT. Protein product: CASSKRDFGADTQYF.

The CDR3 DNA reads as TGTGCCAGCAGTTACTCGGGTTGGGACACTGAGTACTTC. Its translation is CASSYSGWDTEYF. The rearrangement uses TRBV6-5 and TRBJ2-7; D perhaps matches TRBD1 (6 bases). The germline gives CDR1 MNHEY, CDR2 SVGAGI. With 0 bases removed from V and 11 bases from J, the gap between germline ends came to 14 bases. The CDR3 runs to 13 residues.

The genes are TRBV5-1 and TRBJ2-7, with 11 bases identical to TRBD2. The germline V gene encodes CDR1 SGHRS and CDR2 YFSETQ. The CDR3 has 16 residues. Unmatched junction bases numbered 7, after V lost 0 bases and J lost 5 bases. The CDR3 sequence: CASSLGSGRALDEQYF. In nucleotides, the CDR3 is TGCGCCAGCAGCTTGGGTAGCGGGAGGGCCCTAGACGAGCAGTACTTC.

J is TRBJ1-2 and V is TRBV27; 9 nucleotides align to TRBD1. Per the germline V gene, CDR1 is MNHEY and CDR2 is SMNVEV (reference sequence). The V gene end was trimmed by 5 bases and the J gene end by 3 bases; junction bases not matched to a gene: 7. The CDR3 is 15 amino acids. CDR3 bases: TGTGCCAGCAGTCTCTCAACAGGGGGCGACTATGGCTACACCTTC. Residues: CASSLSTGGDYGYTF.

This chain connects TRBV28 to TRBJ1-1, with D maybe TRBD1 (5 bases). The germline V gene encodes CDR1 MDHEN and CDR2 SYDVKM. The CDR3 runs 14 residues. With 3 bases removed from V and 1 base from J, the gap between germline ends came to 9 bases. CDR3 region: CASSFGGKNTEAFF. CDR3 nucleotides: TGTGCCAGCAGTTTTGGGGGGAAGAACACTGAAGCTTTCTTT. Full variable domain (remainder filled in from reference TRBV28 and TRBJ1-1): DVKVTQSSRYLVKRTGEKVFLECVQDMDHENMFWYRQDPGLGLRLIYFSYDVKMKEKGDIPEGYSVSREKKERFSLILESASTNQTSMYLCASSFGGKNTEAFFGQGTRLTVV.

V gene TRBV20-1 combines with J gene TRBJ1-2; perhaps TRBD1 as D (5 bases). This CDR3 region has 11 residues. The germline V gene encodes CDR1 DFQATT and CDR2 SNEGSKA (reference sequence). Trimming shortened V by 3 bases and J by 7 bases, and 9 bases separated the two germline ends. CDR3 protein: CSASLQAGYTF. CDR3 DNA: TGCAGTGCTAGTCTACAGGCTGGCTACACCTTC.

The chain is built from TRBV28 and TRBJ2-1, with TRBD2 matching 10 bases. After removal of 2 bases from V and 5 bases from J, the junction contained 6 bases not matched to a gene. CDR1 is MDHEN and CDR2 is SYDVKM in the germline V gene. The CDR3 contains 16 residues. In nucleotides, the CDR3 is TGTGCCAGCAGTTTACAAAGCGGGAGGGCGCACAATGAGCAGTTCTTC. As protein: CASSLQSGRAHNEQFF. Filled out from reference TRBV28 and TRBJ2-1, the complete variable domain reads DVKVTQSSRYLVKRTGEKVFLECVQDMDHENMFWYRQDPGLGLRLIYFSYDVKMKEKGDIPEGYSVSREKKERFSLILESASTNQTSMYLCASSLQSGRAHNEQFFGPGTRLTVL.

The rearrangement links TRBV4-2 to TRBJ2-5; possible D gene TRBD2, 6 bases. V was clipped by 0 bases and J by 0 bases, with 11 bases between them. This CDR3 region has 16 residues. Germline values: CDR1 LGHNA, CDR2 YNFKEQ. The CDR3 loop is CASSQEGDSYQETQYF. CDR3 nucleotides: TGTGCCAGCAGCCAAGAGGGGGACTCGTACCAAGAGACCCAGTACTTC.

This clone was observed a handful of times. The chain has TRBV5-6 and TRBJ1-4; the D is unclear. The germline gives CDR1 SGHDT, CDR2 YYEEEE. V was pared by 2 bases and J by 4 bases, with 12 bases between. The CDR3 consists of 15 residues. CDR3 sequence reads: CASSFSGRNNEKLFF. CDR3 sequence (DNA): TGTGCCAGCAGCTTTAGTGGCAGGAATAATGAAAAACTGTTTTTT.

This sequence joins TRBV7-2 and TRBJ2-5; 8 positions match TRBD1. Trimming cost V 4 bases and J 6 bases; bases outside gene matches: 7. CDR1 and CDR2 (germline): SGHTA, FQGNSA. This CDR3 is built from 14 residues. Here the CDR3 DNA reads TGTGCCAGCAGCTCTGGACAGGGTAGGAAGACCCAGTACTTC. As protein: CASSSGQGRKTQYF.

This rearrangement joins TRBV28 to TRBJ1-4; the D gene is possibly TRBD1 (6 bases). This CDR3 is built from 14 residues. V gave up 6 bases and J gave up 5 bases, with 13 bases separating them. Germline V lookup: CDR1 MDHEN, CDR2 SYDVKM. This CDR3 reads CASSRDRRNEKLFF. The DNA of the CDR3 is TGTGCCAGCAGCCGAGACAGGAGGAATGAAAAACTGTTTTTT.